These 21 T cell receptor beta chains share one sample of origin, sequenced in a study of T cell repertoires in cytomegalovirus infection. TCRdb reanalysed the reads using MiXCR and keeps one entry per CDR3 protein. In the table there are over 150,000 distinct CDR3 sequences, over 13% of which are singletons. Sequenced: PBMCs. The receptor source for this set is a human donor in good health (CMV status not recorded). Some clones in this sample may be carry-over from other donors' samples.

This clonotype was observed at least ten times. The genes are TRBV27 and TRBJ2-1, with TRBD1 identical over 9 bases. Germline V gene lookup returns CDR1 MNHEY and CDR2 SMNVEV (reference sequence). V lost 3 bases and J lost 9; bases outside the gene matches: 9. This CDR3 comprises 15 residues. CDR3 sequence: CASSFLETGGREQFF. DNA for the CDR3: TGTGCCAGCAGTTTTCTAGAGACAGGGGGTCGTGAGCAGTTCTTC.

DNA of the CDR3: TGCAGCGTTGGACACCTGATGGTTACAGATACGCAGTATTTT. Translated, it gives CSVGHLMVTDTQYF. The chain carries TRBV29-1 and TRBJ2-3; no clear D. The length of the CDR3 is 14 residues. The V and J ends lost 4 bases and 3 bases respectively, with 14 bases between them. CDR1 and CDR2 (germline): SQVTM, ANQGSEA.

J is TRBJ2-4 and V is TRBV7-6; 8 bases align to TRBD2. From germline, CDR1 is SGHVS and CDR2 FNYEAQ. The V segment lost 7 bases and the J segment 2 bases; nucleotides outside the gene matches: 7. This CDR3 region has 15 residues. The CDR3 reads CASTRGGPSKNIQYF. The CDR3 DNA reads TGTGCCAGCACCCGGGGGGGCCCCTCCAAAAACATTCAGTACTTC.

The sample holds many counts of this clonotype. This chain connects TRBV10-3 to TRBJ1-4; 7 bases map to TRBD1. CDR1 ENHRY and CDR2 SYGVKD come from the germline V gene. J gave up 8 bases and V 2 bases, and 5 bases lay outside the gene matches. This CDR3 has 14 amino acids. The CDR3 bases are TGTGCCATCAGTGAGCGGGACAGTCGGGAAAAACTGTTTTTT. Translation gives CAISERDSREKLFF.

This clonotype was seen a few times. J is TRBJ1-1 and V is TRBV20-1; D might be TRBD1 (6 bases). CDR3 length: 15 residues. V shed 1 base and J shed 1 base, with 13 bases lying between them. The germline V gene encodes CDR1 DFQATT and CDR2 SNEGSKA (reference sequence). In DNA form, the CDR3 reads TGCAGTGCTAGAGGACTGGGGGACACGAACACTGAAGCTTTCTTT. It encodes CSARGLGDTNTEAFF.

In its sample, this clonotype was seen a few times. This chain uses TRBV4-3 with TRBJ1-2; 7 positions match TRBD1. Trimming removed 5 bases from V and 6 bases from J; junction bases left unmatched: 12. This CDR3 comprises 15 residues. Looked up from germline, CDR1 is LGHNA and CDR2 is YSLEER. Here the CDR3 DNA reads TGCGCCAGCAGCTATTCCTACGGGACAGCCCATGGCTACACCTTC. Protein sequence: CASSYSYGTAHGYTF.

The chain has TRBV5-4 and TRBJ2-2, with D uncertain. The V gene lost 4 bases and the J gene lost 3 bases, with 13 bases spanning the gap. The CDR3 runs 15 residues. The germline V gene encodes CDR1 SGHNT and CDR2 YYREEE (reference sequence). The DNA for the CDR3 is TGTGCCAGCAGCGGACCCGATAGTTACACCGGGGAGCTGTTTTTT. Encoded protein: CASSGPDSYTGELFF.

The sample holds many counts of this clonotype. The J gene is TRBJ2-5, the V gene TRBV7-9; D might be TRBD1 (6 bases). CDR3 length: 16 amino acids. V lost 10 bases, J lost 5 bases, and 26 bases lay in between. Germline V lookup: CDR1 SEHNR, CDR2 FQNEAQ (reference sequence). The CDR3 loop is CAINDNRATSGETQYF. Written as DNA, the CDR3 is TGTGCCATAAACGATAACAGGGCAACGTCAGGGGAGACCCAGTACTTC.

The chain links TRBV12-3 or TRBV12-4 to TRBJ1-3, with a possible D match to TRBD1 (5 bases). Trimming left V 5 bases short and J 1 base short, with 12 bases between. The CDR3 consists of 15 residues. CDR3 residues: CASSLISGSGNTIYF. Written as DNA, the CDR3 is TGTGCCAGCAGTCTTATCTCAGGGTCTGGAAACACCATATATTTT.

Many counts were recorded for this clonotype. The CDR3 loop is CASSSGPTGELFF. The CDR3 DNA is TGTGCCAGCAGCTCGGGACCTACCGGGGAGCTGTTTTTT. V usage is TRBV7-8 and J usage is TRBJ2-2; D is tentatively TRBD1 or TRBD2 (5 bases each). Trimming stripped 4 bases from V and 5 bases from J, with 8 bases between. Germline values: CDR1 SGHVS, CDR2 FQNEAQ. This CDR3 has 13 amino acids.

The genes are TRBV30 and TRBJ1-2; D gene uncertain. Germline lookup yields CDR1 GTSNPN and CDR2 SVGIG (reference sequence). This CDR3 contains 11 residues. V gave up 3 bases and J gave up 5 bases, with 7 bases separating them. Here the CDR3 DNA reads TGTGCCTGGAGGGGGATGTATGGCTACACCTTC. Protein sequence: CAWRGMYGYTF. Full variable domain (missing parts from reference TRBV30 and TRBJ1-2): SQTIHQWPATLVQPVGSPLSLECTVEGTSNPNLYWYRQAAGRGLQLLFYSVGIGQISSEVPQNLSASRPQDRQFILSSKKLLLSDSGFYLCAWRGMYGYTFGSGTRLTVV.

Details on this clonotype: A much larger clone sits a single nucleotide away, making a read error possible. The chain couples TRBV5-5 to TRBJ2-7; D ambiguous. This CDR3 contains 13 residues. Looked up from germline, CDR1 is SGHKS and CDR2 is YYEKEE (reference sequence). The CDR3 sequence: CASSLGPGHEQCF. CDR3 coding DNA: TGTGCCAGCAGCTTGGGGCCTGGGCACGAGCAGTGCTTC.

The table lists this clonotype with many counts. The chain joins TRBV7-2 to TRBJ1-2, with 10 nucleotides matching TRBD1. This CDR3 is built from 18 residues. Trimming removed 0 bases from V and 0 bases from J; junction bases left unmatched: 7. The germline V gene has CDR1 SGHTA and CDR2 FQGNSA. The CDR3 sequence: CASSLATTGGDTNYGYTF. The CDR3 nucleotides read TGTGCCAGCAGCTTAGCGACGACAGGGGGCGATACTAACTATGGCTACACCTTC.

The genes are TRBV29-1 and TRBJ1-1; D not certain. Germline CDR1 and CDR2: SQVTM and ANQGSEA. V gave up 6 bases and J gave up 6 bases, with 14 bases separating them. The CDR3 runs to 12 residues. CDR3: CSVSRRSAEAFF. The CDR3 region has the DNA TGCAGCGTGAGCCGACGAAGTGCTGAAGCTTTCTTT.

The chain couples TRBV6-1 to TRBJ2-3, with D hard to call. Trimming removed 7 bases at V and 5 bases at J, with 10 bases between. CDR1 and CDR2 (germline): MNHNS, SASEGT. The CDR3 extends over 12 amino acids. In DNA, the CDR3 is TGTGCCAGCATCCTTTCTAGAGATACGCAGTATTTT. Protein product: CASILSRDTQYF.

Many counts were recorded for this clonotype. This chain joins TRBV12-5 and TRBJ1-5; tentative D call: TRBD1 (5 bases). Looked up from germline, CDR1 is LGHNT and CDR2 is FRNRAP. CDR3 length: 16 residues. V shed 7 bases and J shed 0 bases, with 16 bases lying between them. CDR3 in amino acids: CASVKQEDYSNQPQHF. The CDR3 DNA reads TGTGCTAGTGTAAAACAGGAAGATTATAGCAATCAGCCCCAGCATTTT. The full variable domain, with the rest looked up from reference TRBV12-5 and TRBJ1-5, is DARVTQTPRHKVTEMGQEVTMRCQPILGHNTVFWYRQTMMQGLELLAYFRNRAPLDDSGMPKDRFSAEMPDATLATLKIQPSEPRDSAVYFCASVKQEDYSNQPQHFGDGTRLSIL.

This clonotype appeared many times. V usage is TRBV7-8 and J usage is TRBJ1-1, with D perhaps TRBD1 (5 bases). The V gene lost 0 bases and the J gene lost 4 bases, with 9 bases spanning the gap. The CDR3 covers 14 residues. The germline CDR1 and CDR2 sequences are SGHVS and FQNEAQ. CDR3 loop: CASSLAGTGTEAFF. The CDR3 DNA sequence: TGTGCCAGCAGCTTAGCAGGGACTGGCACTGAAGCTTTCTTT.

Only a few counts were recorded for this clonotype. This chain links TRBV4-1 with TRBJ1-4; no clear D gene. This CDR3 comprises 15 residues. Looked up from germline, CDR1 is MGHRA and CDR2 is YSYEKL. V lost 6 bases, J lost 4 bases, and 15 bases lay in between. The DNA of the CDR3 is TGCGCCAGCAGAAGAGTGAGTCTTTTTAATGAAAAACTGTTTTTT. This sequence encodes CASRRVSLFNEKLFF.

This clonotype appeared many times. The V and J genes are TRBV7-8 and TRBJ2-1; TRBD2 agrees at 10 bases. The CDR3 sequence is 16 residues long. With V trimmed by 1 base and J by 9 bases, 9 bases remained unmatched. The V gene's germline CDR1 is SGHVS and CDR2 FQNEAQ. The CDR3 coding sequence is TGTGCCAGCAGCTTAGTGAGGAGCGGGGGGGATATTGAGCAGTTCTTC. Its protein is CASSLVRSGGDIEQFF.

The chain links TRBV27 to TRBJ1-2; D gene ambiguous. V gave up 3 bases and J gave up 4 bases, with 9 bases separating them. This CDR3 contains 13 residues. Per germline, CDR1 MNHEY and CDR2 SMNVEV (reference sequence). CDR3 in DNA: TGTGCCAGCAGTTTCGCGGAGGGCTATGGCTACACCTTC. Its translation is CASSFAEGYGYTF.

This clonotype was seen only a few times. The V gene is TRBV5-6, the J gene TRBJ1-1; no clear D gene. From germline, CDR1 is SGHDT and CDR2 YYEEEE. The CDR3 loop spans 15 amino acids. The V and J ends lost 2 bases and 1 base respectively, with 12 bases between them. In nucleotides, the CDR3 is TGTGCCAGCAGCTTCCTCCACCTACAGAACACTGAAGCTTTCTTT. Protein product: CASSFLHLQNTEAFF.